This is a list of T cell receptor beta chains from one sample in a study of early T cells in non-severe SARS-CoV-2 infection. TCRdb reprocessed the 5' RACE reads via MiXCR and lists one record per CDR3 protein. The sample has approximately 27,000 distinct CDR3 sequences; under 6.5% are singletons. Sequenced: whole blood. Receptors originate from an adult who was a healthcare worker with PCR-confirmed SARS-CoV-2 infection or an uninfected control (not recorded which). Each CDR3 is given with its conserved first and last residue. D genes are given only for firm matches. Clone sizes are given selectively: once, few, many, or a class where the clone is expanded.

clone_size cdr3_length j_call d_call v_call cdr3_nt cdr3_aa
many 15 TRBJ2-2 . TRBV7-3 TGTGCCAGCAGCTCAGGGGGGACCACCACCGGGGAGCTGTTTTTT CASSSGGTTTGELFF
many 15 TRBJ2-3 TRBD2 TRBV6-2/TRBV6-3 TGTGCCAGCAGCCCGGGGGCTAGCGGGGTTGATACGCAGTATTTT CASSPGASGVDTQYF
few 17 TRBJ1-6 . TRBV7-8 TGTGCCAGCAGCTTAACGAACAGCTTGAGCTATAATTCACCCCTCCACTTT CASSLTNSLSYNSPLHF
many 15 TRBJ2-5 TRBD1 TRBV5-1 TGCGCCAGCAGCTGGATCCGGGACAGACAAGAGACCCAGTACTTC CASSWIRDRQETQYF
many 13 TRBJ1-1 TRBD1 TRBV20-1 TGCAGTGCTCGCAGGGGGCCTAACACTGAAGCTTTCTTT CSARRGPNTEAFF
many 13 TRBJ2-5 . TRBV12-5 TGTGCTAGTGGTTTGGAAGGGGTCGGGACCCAGTACTTC CASGLEGVGTQYF
many 15 TRBJ1-2 TRBD1 TRBV7-9 TGTGCCAGCAGCGCAAGGACAGGGGGCAACTATGGCTACACCTTC CASSARTGGNYGYTF
few 16 TRBJ1-3 . TRBV6-1 TGTGCCAGCAGTGAAACAGGGTCCTACTCTGGAAACACCATATATTTT CASSETGSYSGNTIYF
few 16 TRBJ2-2 . TRBV9 TGTGCCAGCAGCTTCCGGGACCCAAGGGGCACCGGGGAGCTGTTTTTT CASSFRDPRGTGELFF
few 15 TRBJ2-7 . TRBV18 TGTGCCAGCTCACCAGCGTCGGTCAGCTCCTACGAGCAGTACTTC CASSPASVSSYEQYF
many 15 TRBJ2-4 . TRBV19 TGTGCCAGTAGTATCGTCGGGGGGCGCGGAAACATTCAGTACTTC CASSIVGGRGNIQYF
few 18 TRBJ2-7 TRBD2 TRBV4-2 TGTGCCAGCAGCCAATCGGCGGTTAGCGGGGGCCTTACCTACGAGCAGTACTTC CASSQSAVSGGLTYEQYF
many 14 TRBJ2-7 . TRBV7-9 TGTGCCAGCAGCCAAGGGACAAATACCTACGAGCAGTACTTC CASSQGTNTYEQYF
many 15 TRBJ2-1 TRBD2 TRBV11-3 TGTGCCAGCAGCCAAGAGGCTAGCGGCCAGGCCGAGCAGTTCTTC CASSQEASGQAEQFF
. 15 TRBJ2-3 . TRBV9 TGTGCCAGCAGCGTAGGGCAGCCTAGCACAGATACGCAGTATTTT CASSVGQPSTDTQYF
many 12 TRBJ2-5 . TRBV30 TGTGCCTGGAGACTATTTACGGGACTTTTGAACTTC CAWRLFTGLLNF
many 11 TRBJ2-1 . TRBV27 TGTGCCAGCAGTAATGCGGATGAGCAGTTCTTC CASSNADEQFF
. 14 TRBJ1-1 . TRBV29-1 TGCAGCGTTGGGGGCGAGGGGGTCTACGTTGAAGCTTTCTTT CSVGGEGVYVEAFF
many 14 TRBJ2-7 . TRBV4-1 TGCGCCAGCAGCCATCGGACTGGCGACTACGAGCAGTACTTC CASSHRTGDYEQYF
many 15 TRBJ2-1 . TRBV21-1 TGTGCCAGCAGCAAAGAAGGGGCCAGGGGGGATGAGCAGTTCTTC CASSKEGARGDEQFF
few 17 TRBJ2-3 TRBD2 TRBV7-9 TGTGCCAGCAGCTTCCCCCGCGGGAGGGAGAGGACAGATACGCAGTATTTT CASSFPRGRERTDTQYF
once 14 TRBJ2-7 TRBD1 TRBV24-1 TGTGCCACCAGTATGACAGGGAAACACTACGAGCAGTACTTC CATSMTGKHYEQYF
. 13 TRBJ1-5 TRBD1 TRBV6-5 TGTGCCAGCACAGGGGGGGTGAATCAGCCCCAGCATTTT CASTGGVNQPQHF
many 15 TRBJ2-2 TRBD2 TRBV5-5 TGTGCCAGCAGCGGATTCTCGGGGGGCACCGGGGAGCTGTTTTTT CASSGFSGGTGELFF
many 12 TRBJ2-7 . TRBV11-2 TGTGCCAGCAGCTTAGTCGGGTACGAGCAGTACTTC CASSLVGYEQYF
many 13 TRBJ2-3 . TRBV6-5 TGTGCCAGCAGTAATACCGTCGCAGATACGCAGTATTTT CASSNTVADTQYF
many 15 TRBJ2-1 TRBD2 TRBV7-3 TGTGCCAGCAGCACACGACTAGCGTCCTGGAATGAGCAGTTCTTC CASSTRLASWNEQFF
many 15 TRBJ2-2 TRBD2 TRBV6-5 TGTGCCAGCAGTTGGTCTAGCGGGCTCACCGGGGAGCTGTTTTTT CASSWSSGLTGELFF
few 16 TRBJ2-2 TRBD2 TRBV18 TGTGCCAGCTCATTACGGAGCGGGAGGAACACCGGGGAGCTGTTTTTT CASSLRSGRNTGELFF
many 13 TRBJ2-4 . TRBV14 TGTGCCAGCAGCGCACAGGTGGCGGGCATTCAGTACTTC CASSAQVAGIQYF
many 14 TRBJ2-3 TRBD1 TRBV5-1 TGCGCCAGCAGACAGGGGGCTCTCACAGATACGCAGTATTTT CASRQGALTDTQYF
many 14 TRBJ2-5 TRBD2 TRBV29-1 TGCAGCATAGGGACTAGCGGGGTTGAAGAGACCCAGTACTTC CSIGTSGVEETQYF
many 15 TRBJ2-2 . TRBV19 TGTGCCAGTAGTATAGGAAACAGGCCCCCCGGGGAGCTGTTTTTT CASSIGNRPPGELFF
many 11 TRBJ2-1 TRBD1 TRBV29-1 TGCAGCGTTGGACAGGGGAGTGAGCAGTTCTTC CSVGQGSEQFF
many 16 TRBJ1-6 . TRBV10-2 TGCGCCAGCAGTGAGAGAGGGCAGCCGTATAATTCACCCCTCCACTTT CASSERGQPYNSPLHF
few 15 TRBJ1-1 . TRBV6-2/TRBV6-3 TGTGCCAGCAGTTACTCGGCAGGCGAGAACACTGAAGCTTTCTTT CASSYSAGENTEAFF
many 16 TRBJ2-7 TRBD2 TRBV11-2 TGTGCCAGCAGCTTAGTGTCTAGCGGAGCCCCCTACGAGCAGTACTTC CASSLVSSGAPYEQYF
many 14 TRBJ2-1 . TRBV6-2/TRBV6-3 TGTGCCAGCAGTCCCGGACTGACGATCGGTGAGCAGTTCTTC CASSPGLTIGEQFF
many 16 TRBJ2-7 TRBD2 TRBV7-2 TGTGCCAGCAGCCTGGCTGGGGGGGGAAACTCCTACGAGCAGTACTTC CASSLAGGGNSYEQYF
. 11 TRBJ1-2 . TRBV28 TGTGCCAGCAGTTTTGACTATGGCTACACCTTC CASSFDYGYTF
many 13 TRBJ2-1 . TRBV30 TGTGCCTGGAGCGAGCTGGCCGAGGGGGAGCAGTTCTTC CAWSELAEGEQFF
many 16 TRBJ1-2 . TRBV4-2 TGTGCCAGCAGCCAAGATTTGGGCCCAGATAACTATGGCTACACCTTC CASSQDLGPDNYGYTF
many 16 TRBJ1-2 . TRBV28 TGTGCCAGCAGTACGTGGAACAGGCGATCTAACTATGGCTACACCTTC CASSTWNRRSNYGYTF
few 16 TRBJ2-2 . TRBV24-1 TGTGCCACCAGTGATTTGGTTCACGCGAACACCGGGGAGCTGTTTTTT CATSDLVHANTGELFF
many 13 TRBJ2-1 . TRBV30 TGTGCCTGGTCAGACCGGGACCCCAATGAGCAGTTCTTC CAWSDRDPNEQFF
many 16 TRBJ2-7 TRBD2 TRBV10-3 TGTGCCATCAGCCAGAGACTAGCGGGAGGTTCCTACGAGCAGTACTTC CAISQRLAGGSYEQYF
many 15 TRBJ1-5 TRBD1 TRBV2 TGTGCCAGCAGTGGAGGCAGGGGGCAGTTTCAGCCCCAGCATTTT CASSGGRGQFQPQHF
many 15 TRBJ1-5 . TRBV5-5 TGTGCCAGCAGCTTGCGGGGGAATAGCAATCAGCCCCAGCATTTT CASSLRGNSNQPQHF